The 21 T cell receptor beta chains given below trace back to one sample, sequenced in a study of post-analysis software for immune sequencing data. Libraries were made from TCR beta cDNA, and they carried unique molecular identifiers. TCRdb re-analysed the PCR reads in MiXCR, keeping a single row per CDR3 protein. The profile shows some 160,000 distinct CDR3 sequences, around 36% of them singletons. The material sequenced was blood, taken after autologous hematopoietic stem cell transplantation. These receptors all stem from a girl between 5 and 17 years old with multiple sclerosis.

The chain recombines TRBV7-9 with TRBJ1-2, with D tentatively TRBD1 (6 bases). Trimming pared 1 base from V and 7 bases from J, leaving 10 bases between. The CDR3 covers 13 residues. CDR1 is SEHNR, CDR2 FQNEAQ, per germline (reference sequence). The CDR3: CASSLGKGGGYTF. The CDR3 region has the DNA TGTGCCAGCAGCTTAGGCAAAGGGGGTGGCTACACCTTC.

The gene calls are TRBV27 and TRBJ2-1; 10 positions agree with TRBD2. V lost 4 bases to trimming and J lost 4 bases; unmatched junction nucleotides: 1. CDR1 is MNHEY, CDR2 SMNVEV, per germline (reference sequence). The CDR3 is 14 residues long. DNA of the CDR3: TGTGCCAGCAGTTGGACTAGCGGTTACAATGAGCAGTTCTTC. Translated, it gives CASSWTSGYNEQFF.

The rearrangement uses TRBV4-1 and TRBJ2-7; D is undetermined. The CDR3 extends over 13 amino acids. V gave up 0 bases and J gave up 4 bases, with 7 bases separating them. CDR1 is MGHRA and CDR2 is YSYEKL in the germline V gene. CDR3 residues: CASSQETRYEQYF. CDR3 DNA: TGCGCCAGCAGCCAAGAAACGAGATACGAGCAGTACTTC.

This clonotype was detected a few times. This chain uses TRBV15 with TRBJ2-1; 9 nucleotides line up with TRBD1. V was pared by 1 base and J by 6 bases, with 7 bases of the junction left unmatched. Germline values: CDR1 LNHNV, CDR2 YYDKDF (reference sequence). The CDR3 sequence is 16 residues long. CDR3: CATSRVRQGGINEQFF. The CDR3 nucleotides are TGTGCCACCAGCAGAGTGAGACAGGGGGGTATCAATGAGCAGTTCTTC.

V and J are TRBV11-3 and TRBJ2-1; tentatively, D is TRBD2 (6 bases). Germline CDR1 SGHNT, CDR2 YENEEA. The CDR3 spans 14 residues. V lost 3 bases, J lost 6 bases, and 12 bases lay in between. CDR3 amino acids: CASSFRRGGNEQFF. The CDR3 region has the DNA TGTGCCAGCAGCTTTAGGCGGGGAGGCAATGAGCAGTTCTTC.

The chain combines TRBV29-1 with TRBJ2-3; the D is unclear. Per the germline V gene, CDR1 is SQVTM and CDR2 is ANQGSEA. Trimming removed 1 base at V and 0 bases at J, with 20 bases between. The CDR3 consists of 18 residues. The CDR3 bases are TGCAGCGTTGAAGGGGTTTTGGTGGAGTCAACTAGCACAGATACGCAGTATTTT. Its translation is CSVEGVLVESTSTDTQYF.

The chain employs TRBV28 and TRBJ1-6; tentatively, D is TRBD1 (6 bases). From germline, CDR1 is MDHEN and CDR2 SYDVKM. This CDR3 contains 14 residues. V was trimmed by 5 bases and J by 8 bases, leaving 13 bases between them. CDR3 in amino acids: CASSPGHGDSPLHF. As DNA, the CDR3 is TGTGCCAGCAGTCCGGGACACGGGGATTCACCCCTCCACTTT. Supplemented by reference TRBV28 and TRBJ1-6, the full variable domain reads DVKVTQSSRYLVKRTGEKVFLECVQDMDHENMFWYRQDPGLGLRLIYFSYDVKMKEKGDIPEGYSVSREKKERFSLILESASTNQTSMYLCASSPGHGDSPLHFGNGTRLTVT.

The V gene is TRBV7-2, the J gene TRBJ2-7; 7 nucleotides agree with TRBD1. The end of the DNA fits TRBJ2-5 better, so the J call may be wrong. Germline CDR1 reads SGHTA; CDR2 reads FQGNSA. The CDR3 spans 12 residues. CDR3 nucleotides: TGTGCCAGCGCGAGGGGGCGAGAGACCCAGTACTTC. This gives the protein CASARGRETQYF.

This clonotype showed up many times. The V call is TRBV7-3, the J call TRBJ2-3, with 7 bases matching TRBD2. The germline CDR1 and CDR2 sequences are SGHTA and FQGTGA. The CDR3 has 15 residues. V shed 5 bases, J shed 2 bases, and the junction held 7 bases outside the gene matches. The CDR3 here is CASSPGLGHTDTQYF. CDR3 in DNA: TGTGCCAGCAGCCCCGGACTAGGCCACACAGATACGCAGTATTTT.

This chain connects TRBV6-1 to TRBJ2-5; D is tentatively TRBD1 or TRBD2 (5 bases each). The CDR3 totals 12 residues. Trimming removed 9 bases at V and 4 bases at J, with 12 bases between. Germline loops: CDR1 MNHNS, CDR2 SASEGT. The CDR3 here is CASRDDGETQYF. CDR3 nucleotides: TGTGCCAGTCGGGACGACGGAGAGACCCAGTACTTC.

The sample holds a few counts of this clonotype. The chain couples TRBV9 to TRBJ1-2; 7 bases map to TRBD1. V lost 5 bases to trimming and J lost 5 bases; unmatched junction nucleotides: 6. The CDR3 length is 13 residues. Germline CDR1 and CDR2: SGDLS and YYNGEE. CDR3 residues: CASSRDSSYGYTF. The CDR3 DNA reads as TGTGCCAGCAGTAGGGACAGCTCTTATGGCTACACCTTC.

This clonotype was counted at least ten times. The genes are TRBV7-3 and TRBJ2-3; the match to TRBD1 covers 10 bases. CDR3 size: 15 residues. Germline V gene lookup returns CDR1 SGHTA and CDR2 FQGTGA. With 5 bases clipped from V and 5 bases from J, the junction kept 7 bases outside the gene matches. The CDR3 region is CASSPRQGAIDTQYF. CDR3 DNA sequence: TGTGCCAGCAGCCCACGACAGGGGGCCATAGATACGCAGTATTTT.

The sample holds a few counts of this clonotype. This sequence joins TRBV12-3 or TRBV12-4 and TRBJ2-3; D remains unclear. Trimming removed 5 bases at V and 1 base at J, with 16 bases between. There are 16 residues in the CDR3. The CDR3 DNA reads TGTGCCAGCAGTCCCCCTCGATCGGTCGGCACAGATACGCAGTATTTT. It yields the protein CASSPPRSVGTDTQYF.

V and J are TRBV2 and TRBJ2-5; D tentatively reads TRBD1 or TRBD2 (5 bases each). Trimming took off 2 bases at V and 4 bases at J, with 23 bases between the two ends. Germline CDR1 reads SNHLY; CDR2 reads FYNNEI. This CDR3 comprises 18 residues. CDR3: CASSEPGRDDVRGETQYF. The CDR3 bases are TGTGCCAGCAGTGAACCCGGCAGGGACGATGTTCGTGGAGAGACCCAGTACTTC. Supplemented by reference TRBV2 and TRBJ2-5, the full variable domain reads EPEVTQTPSHQVTQMGQEVILRCVPISNHLYFYWYRQILGQKVEFLVSFYNNEISEKSEIFDDQFSVERPDGSNFTLKIRSTKLEDSAMYFCASSEPGRDDVRGETQYFGPGTRLLVL.

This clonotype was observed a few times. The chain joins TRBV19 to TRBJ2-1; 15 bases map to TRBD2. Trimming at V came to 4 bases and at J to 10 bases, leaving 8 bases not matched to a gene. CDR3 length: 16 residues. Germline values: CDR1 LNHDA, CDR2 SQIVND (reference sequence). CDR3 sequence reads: CASSTNPGLAGGEQFF. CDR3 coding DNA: TGTGCCAGTAGTACCAACCCCGGACTAGCGGGAGGGGAGCAGTTCTTC.

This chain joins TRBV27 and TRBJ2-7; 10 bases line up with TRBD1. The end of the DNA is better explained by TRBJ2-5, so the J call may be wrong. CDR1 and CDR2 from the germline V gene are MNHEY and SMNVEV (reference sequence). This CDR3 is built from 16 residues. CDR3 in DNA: TGTGCCAGCAGTTCCGGGGACAGGGGAGGAGGCGAGACCCAGTACTTC. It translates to CASSSGDRGGGETQYF.

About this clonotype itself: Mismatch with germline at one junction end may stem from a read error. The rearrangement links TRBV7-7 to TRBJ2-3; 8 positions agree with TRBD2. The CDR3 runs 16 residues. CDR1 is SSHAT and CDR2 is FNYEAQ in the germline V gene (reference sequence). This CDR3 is CASSLETSALTDTQYF. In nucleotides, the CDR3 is TGTGCTAGCAGCTTAGAGACTAGCGCCCTCACAGATACGCAGTATTTT.

The CDR3 here is CASSSQGAAPRTQYF. In DNA, the CDR3 is TGTGCCAGCAGTTCCCAGGGGGCTGCCCCCCGTACGCAGTATTTT. This chain joins TRBV6-5 and TRBJ2-3, with TRBD1 matching over 8 bases. The CDR3 loop spans 15 amino acids. Unmatched junction bases numbered 11, after V lost 4 bases and J lost 8 bases. The germline V gene encodes CDR1 MNHEY and CDR2 SVGAGI.

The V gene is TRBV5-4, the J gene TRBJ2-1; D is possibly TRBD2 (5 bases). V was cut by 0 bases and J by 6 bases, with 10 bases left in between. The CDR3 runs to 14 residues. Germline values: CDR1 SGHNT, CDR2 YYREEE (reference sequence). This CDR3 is CASSLALRVNEQFF. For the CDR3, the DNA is TGTGCCAGCAGCTTGGCCTTGCGGGTCAATGAGCAGTTCTTC.

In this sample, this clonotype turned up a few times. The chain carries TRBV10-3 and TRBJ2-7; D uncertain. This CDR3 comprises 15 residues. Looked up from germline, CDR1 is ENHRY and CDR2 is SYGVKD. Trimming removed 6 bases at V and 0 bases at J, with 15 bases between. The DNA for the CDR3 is TGTGCCATCAGCCATAACAAGGGTAGCTCCTACGAGCAGTACTTC. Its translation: CAISHNKGSSYEQYF.

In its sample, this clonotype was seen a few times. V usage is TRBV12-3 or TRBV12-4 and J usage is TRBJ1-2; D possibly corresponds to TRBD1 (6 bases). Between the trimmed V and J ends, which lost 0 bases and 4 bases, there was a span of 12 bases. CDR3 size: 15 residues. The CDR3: CASSLAGGKSYGYTF. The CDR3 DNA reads TGTGCCAGCAGTTTAGCGGGGGGCAAGAGCTATGGCTACACCTTC.